This TCR beta chain was found in a study of cytomegalovirus exposure and HLA in healthy donors. Study-level background: An early data release held 80 million or so unique TCRs from HLA-typed donors.

About this clone: The antigen remains undetermined.

Regarding the study as a whole: Earlier analysis looked at TCR beta V segments, and most were productive about 90% or about 30% of the time. Sequencing artifact likely explains a cluster of highly shared sequence variants.

Germline V CDR1 and CDR2: GTSNPN, SVGIG (reference sequence). The CDR3 covers 15 residues. Trimming removed 2 bases from V and 2 bases from J; junction bases left unmatched: 4. In the PCR, 60 Vbeta and 13 Jbeta primers were used. The authors' processing: Counted up in a later analysis, unique TCR beta chains came to 65 million to 100 million, with 9.5 million to 13 million shared. Clones were read by immunoSEQ multiplex PCR, and TCRdb kept only the in-frame ones, dropping some. V and J calls and clone size are as listed in that table; D and trimming were resolved from the DNA. Of 150,000 to 200,000 clones listed, about four fifths are singletons.

Material for sequencing was PBMCs. V and J are TRBV30 and TRBJ2-1, with TRBD2 identical over 9 bases. The receptor's source is a female donor in good health and CMV-seronegative. The CDR3 bases are TGTGCCTGGAGTCCAGCGGGGGGACCCTACAATGAGCAGTTCTTC. Translation: CAWSPAGGPYNEQFF.